This TCR beta chain was identified in a study of post-analysis software for immune sequencing data. Study-level information: Included courses were relapsing-remitting and secondary progressive multiple sclerosis; progressive-relapsing multiple sclerosis was also included. General observations from the study: TRBV segments more frequent in patients than in controls numbered five and included TRBV5-6, TRBV5-1 and TRBV20-1. Same-batch samples co-clustered strongly by F measure. Relative to controls, patients with multiple sclerosis showed significantly lower normalized Chao1 diversity.

Libraries were made from TCR beta cDNA, and they carried unique molecular identifiers. TCRdb analysed the PCR reads with MiXCR anew, one entry per CDR3 protein. The sample records some 370,000 distinct CDR3 sequences, roughly 35% being singletons. Concerning this clonotype: Its target is unknown.

Looked up from germline, CDR1 is SEHNR and CDR2 is FQNEAQ (reference sequence). V was cut by 1 base and J by 8 bases, with 11 bases left in between. CDR3 length: 13 amino acids. This clonotype was obtained from a girl aged 5 to 17 with multiple sclerosis. This chain joins TRBV7-9 and TRBJ1-2; D ambiguous. The sample was blood. The CDR3 DNA is TGTGCCAGCAGCTTAGGACTGGCTGAAGGCTACACCTTC. Amino acid sequence: CASSLGLAEGYTF.